The rows below give T cell receptor beta chains drawn from one sample of a study of tumor and adjacent non-tumor tissue in lung cancer. TCRdb reprocessed the multiplex PCR reads via MiXCR and lists one record per CDR3 protein. The data contain 94,000 or so distinct CDR3 sequences, more than 65% of them seen just once; the ten biggest clones take up 21%. Sequencing was carried out using distant non-tumor lung tissue. The receptors come from a woman aged 45-59 years with non-small cell lung cancer. The CDR3 runs from the conserved cysteine through the conserved F or W. Each record gives: V gene, J gene, D gene, clone size, CDR3 DNA, CDR3 protein. A D gene is named only where the DNA matches it firmly. Rows may omit the clone size; those that give it use once, few, many or a size class.

TRBV10-1	TRBJ2-1	TRBD2	-	TGCGCCAGCAGTGAAACTAGCGGGAGGTACAATGAGTATTCCTTC	CASSETSGRYNEYSF
TRBV6-1	TRBJ1-4	-	-	TGTGCCAGCAGTGATAGGGACGGCGGGAACGAAAAACTGCTTTTT	CASSDRDGGNEKLLF
TRBV28	TRBJ2-2	TRBD1	many	TGTGCCAGCGCAGGACAGGGGGACACCGGGGAGCTGTTTTTT	CASAGQGDTGELFF
TRBV12-3/TRBV12-4	TRBJ2-2	-	once	TGTGCCAGCAGTTTAGGGGCAGGGACAAACACCGGGGTGCTATTTTTT	CASSLGAGTNTGVLFF
TRBV29-1	TRBJ2-1	-	-	TGCAGCGCTGAAGCCCCCCTAGAGGGCAATGAGCACTTCTTC	CSAEAPLEGNEHFF
TRBV19	TRBJ2-4	-	many	TGTGCCAGTAGTATAACGGGGGCTATGACCAAAAACATTCAGTACTTC	CASSITGAMTKNIQYF
TRBV7-8	TRBJ2-7	-	-	TGTGCCGGCGGGCCAGCCCACGACTACGAGCAGTACTTC	CAGGPAHDYEQYF
TRBV12-5	TRBJ2-7	-	-	TGTGCTATTGAAGACCGGCACAACTACGAGCCGTACTTC	CAIEDRHNYEPYF
TRBV12-3/TRBV12-4	TRBJ2-1	-	few	TGTGCCAGCAGTTTAGAGCTAGTAACCTACAATGAACAGTTCTTC	CASSLELVTYNEQFF
TRBV6-1	TRBJ2-7	TRBD1	-	TGTGCCAGCAGTGAGCGGGACAGGAGGATCAACGAGCAGTACTTC	CASSERDRRINEQYF
TRBV7-9	TRBJ1-1	TRBD1	-	TGTACCAGCAGCGGGCGCCGGGACAGGGGGCGCGAAGATCCGAACACTGAAGCTTTCTTT	CTSSGRRDRGREDPNTEAFF
TRBV6-2/TRBV6-3	TRBJ2-3	TRBD2	-	TGTGTCACCAGTTACTCGAGAGCGGGGTCTATTCGAAGCACTGATACGCAGTATTTT	CVTSYSRAGSIRSTDTQYF
TRBV29-1	TRBJ2-5	TRBD1	-	TGCAGTGCCACACTGGGACAGGGGATGACCCGGTTC	CSATLGQGMTRF
TRBV11-2	TRBJ2-3	-	-	TGTGTCAGCAGCTTAGATCGGGCAGATATGCATTATTTT	CVSSLDRADMHYF
TRBV20-1	TRBJ2-3	TRBD2	-	TGCAGTGCGAGAGTAGCGGGAAGCACAGATACGCAGTATTTT	CSARVAGSTDTQYF
TRBV13	TRBJ1-1	-	-	TGTGCCAGCAGTTTGGGAGACTTGATCACTGAAGCTTTCTTT	CASSLGDLITEAFF
TRBV6-2/TRBV6-3	TRBJ2-1	-	-	TGTGCCAACAGTTATCCCCTGGAGGCATCCTACAATGAGCAGTTCTTC	CANSYPLEASYNEQFF
TRBV6-1	TRBJ1-4	TRBD1	once	TGTGCCAGCAGTGACCACCCCGGCGGGACAGGCAATGAAAAACCGTTTTTT	CASSDHPGGTGNEKPFF
TRBV10-1	TRBJ2-2	-	once	TGCGCCAGCAGTAAGGAAGGGGCCGGGGTGCTGTTTTTT	CASSKEGAGVLFF
TRBV29-1	TRBJ2-5	-	-	TGCAGCACTGCTTCAGGGTCGGTGTCGGAGACCCAGTACTTC	CSTASGSVSETQYF
TRBV29-1	TRBJ2-1	-	once	TGCAGTGTTGAATCCCCATCTAGGATTTCCTATAATGAGCAGTTCTTC	CSVESPSRISYNEQFF
TRBV4-2	TRBJ2-3	-	-	TGTGCCAGCAGCCAAAGGGAGGCAGATATGCAGTATTTT	CASSQREADMQYF
TRBV10-3	TRBJ2-2	-	-	TGTGCCATCAGTGGTCATAGCGAGGGGAACACCGGGGAGCTGTTTTTT	CAISGHSEGNTGELFF
TRBV6-5	TRBJ2-7	-	-	TGTGCCAGCTGTTACTTGCGGGGTCACGAGCAATACTTC	CASCYLRGHEQYF
TRBV5-4	TRBJ1-6	TRBD1	-	TGTGCCAGTAGCTTGGACAGGTGGAATTCACCCCTCCACTTT	CASSLDRWNSPLHF
TRBV12-3/TRBV12-4	TRBJ2-3	-	-	TGTACCAGCACATCACGGCATGGTGGCACAGATACGCAGTATTTT	CTSTSRHGGTDTQYF
TRBV28	TRBJ2-7	-	-	TGTGCCAGCTGTACTCCGGAACGGGGGGCCCACGAGCAGTACTTC	CASCTPERGAHEQYF
TRBV5-4	TRBJ1-2	-	-	TGTGCCAGCAGCTACTTAGATTCTAACTATGGCTACACCTTC	CASSYLDSNYGYTF
TRBV11-2	TRBJ2-1	-	-	TGTGCTAGCACCGTTAGCGGTATCTACGGTGAGCAGTTCTTC	CASTVSGIYGEQFF
TRBV5-1	TRBJ2-1	-	-	TGCGCCAGCAGTCAGGGCGGGACGGCGTTGGGTGGGCAGTTCTTC	CASSQGGTALGGQFF
TRBV14	TRBJ2-7	-	-	TGTGCCAGCAGCCCAGTGGTCCGAGGCTACGAGCAGTACTTC	CASSPVVRGYEQYF
TRBV2	TRBJ2-7	TRBD2	-	TGTGCCAGCAGTGAGTTAGGGACTAGCGGGAGGGCCGGCGAGCAGTACTTC	CASSELGTSGRAGEQYF
TRBV5-6	TRBJ2-1	TRBD2	many	TGTGCCAGCAGCAAGGGACTAGCGGGCAATGAGCAGTTCTTC	CASSKGLAGNEQFF
TRBV5-1	TRBJ1-1	-	-	TGCGCCAGCGGCTTGGATGGCAGGAAGGGCACTGAAGCTTTCTTT	CASGLDGRKGTEAFF
TRBV12-3/TRBV12-4	TRBJ2-2	TRBD1	many	TGTGCCAGCAGCCCGGGACAGGGGATCACCGGGGAGCTGTTTTTT	CASSPGQGITGELFF
TRBV6-2/TRBV6-3	TRBJ2-7	TRBD1	-	TGTGCCAGCAGTCACCGGGACAGAACTAGTGGGAACCACGAGCAGTACTTC	CASSHRDRTSGNHEQYF
TRBV20-1	TRBJ2-6	TRBD2	-	TGCAGAGCGAAGGGACTAGCGGGTAGCTCTGGGGCCAACGTCCTGACTTTC	CRAKGLAGSSGANVLTF
TRBV11-2	TRBJ2-7	TRBD1	-	TGTGTCAGCAGCTTAGTTAGGGACAGCAACAAGCAGTACTTC	CVSSLVRDSNKQYF
TRBV6-5	TRBJ2-2	TRBD1	-	TGTGTCAGCAGTTACTTCGCAGGGGGAACGGGGGAGCTGTTTTTT	CVSSYFAGGTGELFF
TRBV6-5	TRBJ1-1	-	-	TGTGCCAAGAGTCTATTACTCGGGAACACTGAAGCTTTCTTT	CAKSLLLGNTEAFF
TRBV20-1	TRBJ2-3	-	-	TGCAGTGTCAGCGTGGCCTCCCTCATTGATACGCAGTATTTT	CSVSVASLIDTQYF
TRBV30	TRBJ2-3	-	once	TGTGCCTGGAGATTTACGGGAGCGGTAGATACGCAGTATTTT	CAWRFTGAVDTQYF
TRBV5-6	TRBJ2-3	-	-	TGTGCCAGCAGCTTGGCGGGACATGTGGTGGATACGCAGTACTTT	CASSLAGHVVDTQYF
TRBV12-3/TRBV12-4	TRBJ2-4	-	many	TGTGCCAGCAGTTTAGGGCTAGCCAAAAACATTCAGTACTTC	CASSLGLAKNIQYF
TRBV10-3	TRBJ2-7	TRBD1	-	TGTACCATCAATGAGACTTTGGGGCCCGGACAGGGGCAATACGGGCAGTACTTC	CTINETLGPGQGQYGQYF
TRBV6-5	TRBJ2-2	TRBD2	once	TGTGCCACCAGAACTAGTGGGAGGGCCGGGGAGCTGTTTTTT	CATRTSGRAGELFF
TRBV12-3/TRBV12-4	TRBJ2-3	-	-	TGTGCCAGCAGTCCCAGGGGTCTGGGAGGAACAGATACGCAGTATTTT	CASSPRGLGGTDTQYF
TRBV14	TRBJ1-1	-	many	TGTGCCAGCAGCCAAGACATACGCGGTGAAGCTTTCTTT	CASSQDIRGEAFF
TRBV29-1	TRBJ2-7	TRBD2	once	TGCAGCGTCACTAGCGTGATCTTTGCCGAGCAGTACTTC	CSVTSVIFAEQYF
TRBV4-2	TRBJ1-5	-	-	TGTGCGAGCAGCCAAGACCTTGCTAGCAATCAGCCCCAGCATTTT	CASSQDLASNQPQHF
TRBV7-9	TRBJ2-5	TRBD2	-	TGTGCCAACAGCTCAATACTAGCGGCACAAGAGACACAGTACTTC	CANSSILAAQETQYF
TRBV5-1	TRBJ2-1	-	few	TGCGCCAGCAGCTTGGAGGGAGGAAGCTCCTACAATGAGCAGTTCTTC	CASSLEGGSSYNEQFF
TRBV6-5	TRBJ2-1	TRBD2	-	TGTGCCAGCGGCTACTCGTCTAGCGGGAAGAACGATGAGCAGTTCTTC	CASGYSSSGKNDEQFF
TRBV4-1	TRBJ2-7	-	-	TGCACCAGCAAGCGAGTCGTCGGGGGCGCGGGGGAGCAGTACTTC	CTSKRVVGGAGEQYF
TRBV6-6	TRBJ2-3	-	-	TGTAGCAGCACCGAAGACAGTACCACAGATGCACAGTATTTT	CSSTEDSTTDAQYF
TRBV10-1	TRBJ2-1	-	-	TGCGCCTACAGTGCGACCCCTTCATGGGAGCAGTTCTTC	CAYSATPSWEQFF
TRBV6-2/TRBV6-3	TRBJ2-7	-	few	TGTACCAGCGGCTTGGGGAAAGAGCAATACTTC	CTSGLGKEQYF
TRBV6-1	TRBJ2-2	TRBD2	once	TGTGCCTCGAATTGCGGGAGCGGGTACACCGGGGAGCTGTTATTT	CASNCGSGYTGELLF
TRBV4-2	TRBJ2-7	-	-	TGTGCCAGCAGGCAAGAAACCACTAGTCCGTTCTCCTACGAGCAGTACTTC	CASRQETTSPFSYEQYF